The rows below give T cell receptor beta chains drawn from one sample of a study of T-cell reconstitution after alpha-beta-depleted transplantation in children. TCRdb recomputed calls from the PCR reads with MiXCR, one row per CDR3 protein. The data show tens of thousands of distinct CDR3 sequences, with 7.3% seen just once and around 2.5% held by the top ten. This sample comprised PBMCs from the stem cell graft donor, obtained from the stem cell graft. The receptors derive from a human donor who donated a stem cell graft to a child with acute lymphoblastic leukemia. Both conserved end residues are part of each CDR3. The D gene is left open where the match is weak. Size is stated for part of the rows, as once, few or many counts, or as a class when the clone is expanded.

TRBV5-1	TRBJ1-4	.	many	CASSVQGVGNEKLFF	TGCGCCAGCAGCGTACAGGGAGTAGGTAATGAAAAACTGTTTTTT
TRBV28	TRBJ2-7	.	once	CASTLGYEQYF	TGTGCCAGCACCTTGGGCTACGAGCAGTACTTC
TRBV4-3	TRBJ1-2	.	few	CASSGNEGYGYTF	TGCGCCAGCAGTGGTAATGAGGGGTATGGCTACACCTTC
TRBV11-2	TRBJ2-5	TRBD2	few	CASSLDRGTSGQETQYF	TGTGCCAGCAGCTTAGATAGGGGGACTAGCGGTCAAGAGACCCAGTACTTC
TRBV7-2	TRBJ1-1	TRBD1	many	CASSFTGGTEAFF	TGTGCCAGCAGCTTTACAGGGGGCACTGAAGCTTTCTTT
TRBV28	TRBJ2-7	TRBD2	few	CASSDPTSGKVYEQYF	TGTGCCAGCAGTGACCCGACTAGCGGGAAGGTCTACGAGCAGTACTTC
TRBV5-6	TRBJ2-7	.	.	CASSSYNEQYF	TGTGCCAGCAGCTCGTACAACGAGCAGTACTTC
TRBV9	TRBJ2-5	.	many	CASSAPGLTETQYF	TGTGCCAGCAGCGCGCCGGGACTCACGGAGACCCAGTACTTC
TRBV6-1	TRBJ2-7	TRBD2	few	CASSQSGGSSYEQYF	TGTGCCAGCAGTCAGAGCGGGGGATCCTCCTACGAGCAGTACTTC
TRBV3-1	TRBJ1-5	.	many	CASSQSQGSGNQPQHF	TGTGCCAGCAGCCAGTCCCAGGGGAGTGGCAATCAGCCCCAGCATTTT
TRBV6-5	TRBJ1-2	TRBD1	many	CASSYPLQGATNYGYTF	TGTGCCAGCAGTTACCCTTTACAGGGGGCTACTAACTATGGCTACACCTTC
TRBV5-1	TRBJ1-2	TRBD1	many	CASSSDRGPPAGYTF	TGCGCCAGCAGCTCTGACAGGGGGCCGCCCGCCGGCTACACCTTC
TRBV7-9	TRBJ2-2	.	many	CASSFAGRTGELFF	TGTGCCAGCAGCTTCGCTGGCAGGACTGGGGAGCTGTTTTTT
TRBV6-2/TRBV6-3	TRBJ1-1	.	.	CASSLSQDGNTEAFF	TGTGCCAGCAGCCTAAGCCAGGATGGGAACACTGAAGCTTTCTTT
TRBV7-2	TRBJ2-3	.	many	CASSLRGGVGPLSSTDTQYF	TGTGCCAGCAGCTTAAGAGGGGGGGTCGGGCCGCTCTCTAGCACAGATACGCAGTATTTT
TRBV4-1	TRBJ1-1	TRBD1	many	CASSQEKRQGGTEAFF	TGCGCCAGCAGCCAAGAAAAGCGACAGGGAGGCACTGAAGCTTTCTTT
TRBV6-1	TRBJ1-1	.	many	CASSEWDTEAFF	TGTGCCAGCAGTGAATGGGACACTGAAGCTTTCTTT
TRBV4-3	TRBJ1-1	TRBD1	many	CASSTGGRTEAFF	TGCGCCAGCAGTACAGGGGGCCGAACTGAAGCTTTCTTT
TRBV6-2/TRBV6-3	TRBJ2-3	.	.	CASNTGDTQYF	TGTGCCAGCAACACGGGCGATACGCAGTATTTT